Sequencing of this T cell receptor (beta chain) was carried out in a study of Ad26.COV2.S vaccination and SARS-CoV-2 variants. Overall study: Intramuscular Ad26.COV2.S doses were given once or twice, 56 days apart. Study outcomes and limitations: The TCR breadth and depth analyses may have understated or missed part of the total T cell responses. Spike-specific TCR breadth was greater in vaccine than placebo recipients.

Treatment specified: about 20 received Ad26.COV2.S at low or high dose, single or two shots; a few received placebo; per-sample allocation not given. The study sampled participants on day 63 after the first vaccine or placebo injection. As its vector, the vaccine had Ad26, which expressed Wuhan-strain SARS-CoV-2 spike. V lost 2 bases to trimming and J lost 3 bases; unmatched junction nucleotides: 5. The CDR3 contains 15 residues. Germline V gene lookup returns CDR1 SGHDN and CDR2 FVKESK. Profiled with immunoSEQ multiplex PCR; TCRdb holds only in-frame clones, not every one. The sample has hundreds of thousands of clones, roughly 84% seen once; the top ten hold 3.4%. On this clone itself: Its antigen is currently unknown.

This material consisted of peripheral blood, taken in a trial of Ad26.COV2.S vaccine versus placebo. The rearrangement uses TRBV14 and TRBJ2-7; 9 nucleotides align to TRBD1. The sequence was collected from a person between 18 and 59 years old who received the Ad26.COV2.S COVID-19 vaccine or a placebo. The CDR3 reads CASSQPGQGLYEQYF. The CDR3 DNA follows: TGTGCCAGCAGCCAACCGGGACAGGGTCTCTACGAGCAGTACTTC.